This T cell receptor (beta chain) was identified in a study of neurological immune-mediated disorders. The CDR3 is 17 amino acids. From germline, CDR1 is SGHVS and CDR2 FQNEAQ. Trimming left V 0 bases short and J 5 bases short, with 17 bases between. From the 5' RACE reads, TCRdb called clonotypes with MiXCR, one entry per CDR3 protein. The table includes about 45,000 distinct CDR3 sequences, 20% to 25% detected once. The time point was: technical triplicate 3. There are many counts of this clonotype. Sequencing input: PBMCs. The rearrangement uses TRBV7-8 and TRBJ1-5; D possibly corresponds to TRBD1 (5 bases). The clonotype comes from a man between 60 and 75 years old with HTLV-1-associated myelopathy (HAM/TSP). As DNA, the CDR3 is TGTGCCAGCAGCTTAGCCTCCGTTGGGGACCCCTATCAGCCCCAGCATTTT. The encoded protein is CASSLASVGDPYQPQHF.